Detailed here is one T cell receptor (beta chain). It lacks a known antigen. No clone much larger than this one lies a single base away; base qualities are absent. Using the deep immunoSEQ assay, multiplex PCR amplified TCR CDR3 regions from genomic DNA. Genomic DNA extracted from each cell subset was distributed evenly over all wells of several immunoSEQ 96-well plates, and each plate served as one replicate. For sorted subsets, each replicate PCR was loaded with 200 to 250 ng genomic DNA, equivalent to 25,000 to 35,000 T cell genomes. Purified libraries were quantified with a Qubit 3.0 fluorometer, sized on a Bioanalyzer 2100, and re-quantified with the KAPA Library Quantification kit. Every immunoSEQ 96-well plate was sequenced on a separate single-read 150-cycle Illumina NextSeq 550 flow cell. The paper's data handling went like this. Because the immunoSEQ output included only junctional sequences and no quality scores, the filtering could not be the same as the filtering used for full-length reads. To assign V/J genes and CDR3, sequences were annotated against IMGT germline references using PyIR, a Python wrapper for IgBLAST v1.9. Reads were filtered out if the reads had weak V/J assignments (E-value above 1e-6), no CDR3, stop codons, out-of-frame junctions, or ambiguous translated residues. V3J clonotypes were defined by identical inferred V gene, J gene, and CDR3 amino acid sequence. Percentage overlap between repertoires was calculated by dividing the number of shared unique clonotypes by the size of the smaller repertoire. Three approaches were used to assess repertoire richness: RTK rarefaction, the Chao1 estimator, and Recon v2.1 estimates of unobserved clonotypes. Generation probabilities were computed with OLGA for all TCRbeta clonotypes obtained by the gDNA method from several donors. TCRdb took this table from immuneACCESS and kept in-frame rearrangements with V and J called. Such tables lack part of the clones; where checked against another copy, unresolved V genes explain under half of the gap, and the rest is unexplained. V, J and clone size were drawn from that table, and D and trimming were deduced from the DNA. The sample contains some 740,000 clones, 92% of them found a single time. Approximately 25% of the sample lies in the top ten.

For this chain, trimming is 4 bases at the V end and 3 bases at the J end, and the number of junction bases without a gene match is 10. The germline V gene (reference sequence) gives CDR1 as SGHNT and CDR2 as YYREEE. The CDR3 runs 16 residues from the cysteine to the phenylalanine. Only CDR3 DNA remains: 48 bases, in frame from the first base. This entry comes from a study of shared clonotypes between healthy human individuals (TCRdb year 2020). In the study overall: The cohort comprised a couple of women and a few men aged 18 to 49 years. To estimate repertoire size and how much clonotypes are shared between individuals, the study performed deep sequencing of blood TCR repertoires from five healthy adults. Per donor, leukapheresis produced somewhere between about 0.94 and 9 billion PBMCs. For each donor, three plates each were used for CD4 naive and CD4 memory, two plates were used for CD8 naive, and one plate was used for CD8 memory. To increase sequencing depth and limit assay-specific biases, TCR repertoire library preparation and sequencing were carried out by different laboratories using diverse techniques.

For the CD8 naive samples, CD45RO-negative cells were positively selected for CCR7, yielding a CD45RA+CCR7+ population from which TemRA cells were excluded. Donors were healthy HIV-negative adults with no recently reported acute infections or vaccinations. All donors were Caucasian adults living in Nashville, Tennessee, USA. After blood collection by leukapheresis, PBMCs were isolated using Ficoll-Histopaque density gradient centrifugation and then cryopreserved in the vapor phase of liquid nitrogen. Analytical flow cytometry was used to check the purity and quantity of every magnetically sorted T cell population. Genomic DNA was isolated from every sorted fraction and measured by UV absorbance on a Nanodrop 2000c. Results the study describes overall, beyond this receptor: Pairwise subsampling led to the expectation that sequencing depth would affect the degree of clonotype sharing among donors. Only blood was sampled, and tissue TCR repertoires likely differ from those in blood. Compared with non-shared clonotypes, the clonotypes found in all four sorted-subset donors had higher generation probabilities. Estimated clonotype richness was generally larger for naive than for memory subsets. Sharing across a few donors was observed for about 5% of naive CD4, 3% to 3.5% of naive CD8, 2% to 2.5% of memory CD4, and around 0.4% of memory CD8 clonotypes. Rarefaction of sorted-subset datasets indicated incomplete sequencing despite the large sequencing depth. The genetic and exposure-history diversity represented was limited by the small number of donors.

The specimen was naive CD8+ T cells sorted from blood. The cell subset or site label, read with the paper, signifies: CD45RA+CCR7+. This receptor was obtained from a man aged 25 to 40 in good health. The chain is assembled from TRBV5-4 and TRBJ2-1; a stretch of 7 junction bases matches TRBD2. The nucleotide sequence reads TGTGCCAGCAGCACCCAGGGCGGGAGTCTCTACAATGAGCAGTTCTTC. Its protein reads: CASSTQGGSLYNEQFF.